This paragraph covers one T cell receptor (beta chain) sequence. The sample belongs to a study of blood T cell repertoires in COVID-19. The CDR3 is made up of 14 amino acids. V lost 0 bases to trimming and J lost 4 bases, with 9 bases between them. From germline, CDR1 is LNHNV and CDR2 YYDKDF (reference sequence). The repertoire was sequenced with immunoSEQ multiplex PCR; TCRdb's copy has only in-frame clones and lacks some. Of 250,000 to 300,000 clones listed, about 89% are singletons. This chain joins TRBV15 and TRBJ1-2; possible D gene TRBD1, 5 bases. This receptor was obtained from a man aged 45 to 65 with acute or convalescent COVID-19. The sample consisted of peripheral blood. The CDR3 loop is CATSRETAVYGYTF. As DNA, the CDR3 is TGTGCCACCAGCAGAGAGACAGCAGTCTATGGCTACACCTTC.